One sample yielded the 10 T cell receptor beta chains listed below, sequenced in a study of T cell clusters in autoimmune cytopenias. Multiplex touch-down PCR amplified TRB using TRB-A and TRB-B pools in one tube. Following a re-call of the multiplex PCR reads, TCRdb has one entry per CDR3 protein and lacks DNA. Its table records approximately 920 distinct CDR3 sequences. Each sample's input was about 270 ng genomic DNA, 35,000 to 40,000 genome equivalents. Sequenced material: peripheral blood. The receptors stem from a human donor with an autoimmune cytopenia, with autoimmune hepatitis or in good health (not recorded which).

The rearrangement uses TRBV13 and TRBJ2-1; the TRBD1 assignment by TCRdb is unverifiable without DNA. The CDR3 runs 14 residues. Germline values: CDR1 PRHDT, CDR2 FYEKMQ (reference sequence). The CDR3 is CASSPSLGHNEQFF.

The chain combines TRBV20-1 with TRBJ2-5; without DNA, the TCRdb call of TRBD2 cannot be checked. Germline-derived CDR1 and CDR2 are DFQATT and SNEGSKA (reference sequence). This CDR3 has 14 residues. The CDR3 protein is CSARGTSGQETQYF.

Its frequency marks this clonotype as medium-sized. The rearrangement joins TRBV6-5 to TRBJ2-1. From germline, CDR1 is MNHEY and CDR2 SVGAGI. This CDR3 comprises 12 residues. The CDR3 loop reads CASSYVGKEQFF.

The rearrangement links TRBV27 to TRBJ2-7; TCRdb names TRBD2, which stays unverified in the absence of DNA. CDR3 size: 13 residues. CDR1 is MNHEY and CDR2 is SMNVEV in the germline V gene (reference sequence). This chain's CDR3 is CASSSTSEGEQYF.

The chain recombines TRBV27 with TRBJ1-5. From germline, CDR1 is MNHEY and CDR2 SMNVEV (reference sequence). CDR3 size: 14 residues. CDR3 in amino acids: CASSFGGGSQPQHF.

The V gene is TRBV6-5, the J gene TRBJ2-1. This CDR3 is 13 amino acids long. Germline CDR1 reads MNHEY; CDR2 reads SVGAGI. CDR3 residues: CASSYGFSLEQFF.

The chain uses TRBV19 and TRBJ1-2; TCRdb indicates TRBD1, and absent DNA this call remains unverified. The CDR3 is 15 amino acids. CDR1 LNHDA and CDR2 SQIVND come from the germline V gene (reference sequence). The CDR3 sequence is CASSTGDTRIYGYTF.

The rearrangement links TRBV6-5 to TRBJ2-7; TCRdb proposes TRBD2, but this gene call is untestable without DNA. CDR3 length: 14 residues. Germline V lookup: CDR1 MNHEY, CDR2 SVGAGI. The CDR3 here is CASSPSGRDYEQYF.

This clonotype counts as medium-sized (0.01 to 0.1%) by frequency. The chain carries TRBV6-5 and TRBJ2-3; the TCRdb D gene call, TRBD2, has no DNA to confirm it. CDR3 length: 16 amino acids. Germline lookup yields CDR1 MNHEY and CDR2 SVGAGI. CDR3 sequence reads: CASSRRGSEGTDTQYF.

The chain carries TRBV15 and TRBJ2-3. CDR1 and CDR2 from the germline V gene are LNHNV and YYDKDF (reference sequence). The CDR3 spans 15 residues. The CDR3 protein is CATSRGRDLTDTQYF.